These 23 T cell receptor beta chains were all obtained from the same sample, sequenced in a study of T cell responses to AZD1222 COVID-19 vaccine. Libraries were prepared by immunoSEQ multiplex PCR; TCRdb keeps only in-frame clonotypes and omits some of them. The profile shows some 96,000 clones, over 90% of them singletons. The sequenced sample was peripheral blood, obtained on day 0 of AZD1222 vaccination. Receptors originate from an adult in good health.

The genes are TRBV6-5 and TRBJ1-1; D may be TRBD1 (6 bases). Germline loops: CDR1 MNHEY, CDR2 SVGAGI. Trimming pared 5 bases from V and 11 bases from J, leaving 15 bases between. This CDR3 spans 12 amino acids. The CDR3 reads CASSTGSMSAFF. The DNA of the CDR3 is TGTGCCAGCAGTACAGGGTCGATGAGTGCTTTCTTT.

The genes are TRBV15 and TRBJ2-1; 7 bases agree with TRBD2. The V segment lost 0 bases and the J segment 5 bases; nucleotides outside the gene matches: 7. This CDR3 is 16 amino acids long. Germline CDR1 reads LNHNV; CDR2 reads YYDKDF (reference sequence). CDR3 amino acids: CATSRDLAGADNEQFF. DNA for the CDR3: TGTGCCACCAGCAGAGATTTAGCGGGCGCAGACAATGAGCAGTTCTTC.

The chain's CDR3 is CASSLGAANTEAFF. For the CDR3, the DNA is TGCGCCAGCAGCTTGGGGGCGGCGAACACTGAAGCTTTCTTT. V gene TRBV5-1 combines with J gene TRBJ1-1, with unresolved D. CDR3 length equals 14 residues. V lost 0 bases, J lost 1 base, and 7 bases lay in between. Germline assignment: CDR1 SGHRS and CDR2 YFSETQ.

This clone showed up just a few times. The chain uses TRBV6-2 or TRBV6-3 and TRBJ1-2; D is possibly TRBD1 (6 bases). Germline V lookup: CDR1 MNHEY, CDR2 SVGEGT. The ends were cut back, 4 bases at V and 2 bases at J, with 11 bases in the middle. This CDR3 has 14 amino acids. The CDR3: CASSLGTGNYGYTF. In DNA form, the CDR3 reads TGTGCCAGCAGTTTGGGAACAGGGAACTATGGCTACACCTTC.

The chain joins TRBV7-3 to TRBJ1-5; the match to TRBD1 covers 7 bases. Germline trimming cut 6 bases from V and 5 bases from J; bases unmatched to any gene: 19. The CDR3 is 18 amino acids. Germline loops: CDR1 SGHTA, CDR2 FQGTGA. The CDR3 DNA reads as TGTGCCAGCAGTTCGAGACGCCAAACAGGGGCTAATGATCAGCCCCAGCATTTT. Translating gives CASSSRRQTGANDQPQHF.

The V call is TRBV6-5, the J call TRBJ1-2; D call uncertain. This CDR3 comprises 13 residues. V lost 4 bases, J lost 6 bases, and 12 bases lay in between. Germline V gene sequence: CDR1 MNHEY, CDR2 SVGAGI. CDR3 residues: CASSWSGVNGYTF. The CDR3 DNA reads as TGTGCCAGCAGTTGGAGTGGGGTGAATGGCTACACCTTC.

The gene calls are TRBV16 and TRBJ2-7; D is ambiguous. Trimming cost V 3 bases and J 0 bases, with 6 bases left between them. CDR1 KGHSY and CDR2 FQNENV come from the germline V gene. This CDR3 is built from 13 residues. The CDR3 DNA reads TGTGCCAGCAGCCACGCAGTCTCCTACGAGCAGTACTTC. Amino acid sequence: CASSHAVSYEQYF.

The V call is TRBV28, the J call TRBJ1-2, with 7 bases matching TRBD1. The length of the CDR3 is 18 residues. V gave up 5 bases and J gave up 2 bases; unmatched junction bases: 17. Germline CDR1 reads MDHEN; CDR2 reads SYDVKM. Here the CDR3 DNA reads TGTGCCAGCAGTCCAACACCGGGACAGATAACCCCCAACTATGGCTACACCTTC. It specifies CASSPTPGQITPNYGYTF.

The sample holds one count of this clone. The CDR3 protein is CASSILGLALREQYF. CDR3 bases: TGTGCCAGCAGTATATTGGGACTAGCGTTGAGGGAGCAGTATTTT. The chain joins TRBV27 to TRBJ2-3; 10 nucleotides align to TRBD2. CDR1 and CDR2 from the germline V gene are MNHEY and SMNVEV (reference sequence). The CDR3 consists of 15 residues. V lost 5 bases and J lost 11; bases outside the gene matches: 13.

For the CDR3, the DNA is TGCGCCAGCAGCTCGCCCGAGACAGGGATTCCCGGGGAGCTGTTTTTT. Translated: CASSSPETGIPGELFF. V usage is TRBV5-1 and J usage is TRBJ2-2; 7 bases line up with TRBD1. Germline values: CDR1 SGHRS, CDR2 YFSETQ. The CDR3 contains 16 residues. The junction had 11 bases not matched to a gene; V was cut back by 3 bases and J by 6 bases.

The gene calls are TRBV6-5 and TRBJ2-7; D ambiguous. Deletions cut 5 bases from V and 7 bases from J, with 12 bases between. The CDR3 consists of 12 residues. Germline V gives CDR1 MNHEY, CDR2 SVGAGI. This CDR3 reads CASSPTRVEQYF. In DNA, the CDR3 is TGTGCCAGCAGTCCGACACGGGTGGAGCAGTACTTC.

V gene TRBV20-1 combines with J gene TRBJ2-7; D gene ambiguous. In germline, CDR1 is DFQATT, CDR2 SNEGSKA (reference sequence). V was shortened by 6 bases and J by 7 bases, with 10 bases between the two germline ends. CDR3 size: 10 residues. CDR3 coding DNA: TGCAGTGCGCACTCGGGTGAGCAGTACTTC. It encodes CSAHSGEQYF.

The rearrangement uses TRBV9 and TRBJ1-3, with D possibly TRBD1 on 6 matching bases. The CDR3 is 16 residues long. Germline loops: CDR1 SGDLS, CDR2 YYNGEE. Trimming removed 2 bases at V and 0 bases at J, with 12 bases between. CDR3 region: CASSVSGTNSGNTIYF. The DNA for the CDR3 is TGTGCCAGCAGCGTCTCCGGGACAAACTCTGGAAACACCATATATTTT. The variable domain in full, completed from reference TRBV9 and TRBJ1-3, reads DSGVTQTPKHLITATGQRVTLRCSPRSGDLSVYWYQQSLDQGLQFLIQYYNGEERAKGNILERFSAQQFPDLHSELNLSSLELGDSALYFCASSVSGTNSGNTIYFGEGSWLTVV.

This rearrangement joins TRBV12-5 to TRBJ2-1; TRBD2 matches at 7 bases. Germline CDR1 and CDR2: LGHNT and FRNRAP. The CDR3 contains 15 residues. V lost 6 bases, J lost 5 bases, and 10 bases stayed unmatched. The CDR3 DNA is TGTGCTAGTGGCCACCGGGACTATACGGACAATGAGCAGTTCTTC. This encodes CASGHRDYTDNEQFF.

The chain is built from TRBV18 and TRBJ2-5, with 10 bases fitting TRBD2. V shed 1 base and J 3 bases; nucleotides not matched to a gene: 14. CDR1 is KGHSH, CDR2 LQKENI, per germline. CDR3 length: 19 amino acids. CDR3: CASSPRSSVLAGVKETQYF. The DNA for the CDR3 is TGTGCCAGCTCACCACGCAGTTCGGTTCTAGCGGGAGTGAAAGAGACCCAGTACTTC.

The chain links TRBV28 to TRBJ1-2, with 11 bases that match TRBD1. This CDR3 spans 14 amino acids. Germline V lookup: CDR1 MDHEN, CDR2 SYDVKM. With V trimmed by 7 bases and J by 6 bases, 7 bases remained unmatched. CDR3 nucleotide sequence: TGTGCCAGCACCGTACCGGGACAGGGGGATGGCTACACCTTC. Its protein product is CASTVPGQGDGYTF.

This chain links TRBV7-6 with TRBJ2-6; D is undetermined. CDR1 is SGHVS, CDR2 FNYEAQ, per germline. V was pared by 5 bases and J by 4 bases, with 21 bases between. CDR3 length equals 18 residues. CDR3 sequence reads: CASSPVQTGLGGANVLTF. The DNA of the CDR3 is TGTGCCAGCAGCCCAGTTCAGACGGGTCTAGGCGGGGCCAACGTCCTGACTTTC.

This clone was recorded only once. V usage is TRBV3-1 (or the pseudogene TRBV3-2) and J usage is TRBJ2-1; D uncertain. The CDR3 is 14 amino acids. V shed 2 bases and J shed 5 bases, with 10 bases lying between them. CDR1 LGHDT and CDR2 YNNKEL come from the germline V gene (reference sequence). Written as DNA, the CDR3 is TGTGCCAGCAGCCAAATAGACAAGAACAATGAGCAGTTCTTC. This gives the protein CASSQIDKNNEQFF.

This clone was detected a few times. The V call is TRBV10-1, the J call TRBJ2-2; possible D gene TRBD1, 6 bases. The CDR3 spans 16 residues. Between the trimmed V and J ends, which lost 2 bases and 2 bases, there was a span of 12 bases. From germline, CDR1 is WNHNN and CDR2 SYGVQD (reference sequence). The CDR3 spells CASSERTGINTGELFF. CDR3 coding DNA: TGCGCCAGCAGTGAGCGTACAGGGATAAACACCGGGGAGCTGTTTTTT.

There are a few counts of this clone. The chain joins TRBV27 to TRBJ2-1; TRBD1 matches at 9 bases. CDR1 and CDR2 from the germline V gene are MNHEY and SMNVEV (reference sequence). The V gene end was trimmed by 5 bases and the J gene end by 0 bases; junction bases not matched to a gene: 5. This CDR3 has 16 residues. The CDR3 protein is CASSPLQGASYNEQFF. In nucleotides, the CDR3 is TGTGCCAGCAGTCCGTTACAGGGGGCCTCCTACAATGAGCAGTTCTTC.

V and J are TRBV6-1 and TRBJ1-2; tentatively, D is TRBD1 (6 bases). The V end lost 3 bases, the J end lost 4 bases, and 9 bases lay between the germline ends. The CDR3 is 13 residues long. The germline CDR1 and CDR2 sequences are MNHNS and SASEGT. This chain's CDR3 is CASSDRGFYGYTF. In nucleotides, the CDR3 is TGTGCCAGCAGTGACAGGGGCTTCTATGGCTACACCTTC.

The rearrangement joins TRBV28 to TRBJ1-6; no definite D call. The CDR3 length is 14 residues. Germline V CDR1 and CDR2: MDHEN, SYDVKM. Trimming took 5 bases from V and 13 from J, leaving 18 bases between them. The CDR3 protein is CASSPVELGDPLHF. CDR3 nucleotides: TGTGCCAGCAGTCCAGTAGAACTCGGTGATCCCCTCCACTTT.

The sample holds a few counts of this clone. The rearrangement joins TRBV28 to TRBJ1-2; D gene ambiguous. The CDR3 spans 14 residues. Per germline, CDR1 MDHEN and CDR2 SYDVKM. Trimming stripped 6 bases from V and 4 bases from J, with 15 bases between. CDR3 region: CASSVPGEAYGYTF. The DNA for the CDR3 is TGTGCCAGCAGCGTCCCGGGAGAGGCCTATGGCTACACCTTC.